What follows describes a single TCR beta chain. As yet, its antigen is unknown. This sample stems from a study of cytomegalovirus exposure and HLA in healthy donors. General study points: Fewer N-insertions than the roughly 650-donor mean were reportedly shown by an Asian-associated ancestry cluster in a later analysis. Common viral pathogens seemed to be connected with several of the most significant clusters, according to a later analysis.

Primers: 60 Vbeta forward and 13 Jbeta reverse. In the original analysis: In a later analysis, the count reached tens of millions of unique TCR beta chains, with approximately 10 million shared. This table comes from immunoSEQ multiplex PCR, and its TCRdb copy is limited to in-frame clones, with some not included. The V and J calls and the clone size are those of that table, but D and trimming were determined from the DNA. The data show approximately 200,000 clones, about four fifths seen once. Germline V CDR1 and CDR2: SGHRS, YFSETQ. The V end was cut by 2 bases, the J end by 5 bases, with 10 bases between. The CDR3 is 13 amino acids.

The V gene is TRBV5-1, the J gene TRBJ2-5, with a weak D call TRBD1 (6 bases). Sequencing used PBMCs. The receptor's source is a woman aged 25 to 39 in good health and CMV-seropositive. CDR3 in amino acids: CASSLLRGETQYF. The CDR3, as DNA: TGCGCCAGCAGCTTACTGAGGGGGGAGACCCAGTACTTC.